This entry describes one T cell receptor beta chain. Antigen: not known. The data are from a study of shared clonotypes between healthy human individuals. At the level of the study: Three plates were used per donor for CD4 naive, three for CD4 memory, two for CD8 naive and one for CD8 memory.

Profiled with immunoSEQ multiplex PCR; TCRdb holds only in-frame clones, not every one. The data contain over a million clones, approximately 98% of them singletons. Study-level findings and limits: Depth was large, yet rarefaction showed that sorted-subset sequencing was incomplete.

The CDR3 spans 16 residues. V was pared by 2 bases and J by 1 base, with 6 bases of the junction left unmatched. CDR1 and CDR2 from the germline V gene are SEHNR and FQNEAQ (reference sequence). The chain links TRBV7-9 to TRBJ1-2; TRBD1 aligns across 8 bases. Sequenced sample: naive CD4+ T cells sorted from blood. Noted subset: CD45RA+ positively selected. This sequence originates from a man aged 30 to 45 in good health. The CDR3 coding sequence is TGTGCCAGCAGCTTACCCGGACAGGGAATTAACTATGGCTACACCTTC. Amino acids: CASSLPGQGINYGYTF.